This T cell receptor (beta chain) was recorded in a study of blood T cell repertoires in COVID-19. Overall study: Italy, Spain and the United States were the sources of the convalescent and acute COVID-19 samples. From T cells, B-cell-depleted T cells, or PBMCs came the material, which was cDNA or gDNA.

Original methodology: Amplification of reference gene primers was used by the study to estimate nucleated cell counts. Using immunoSEQ multiplex PCR, the repertoire was profiled, and TCRdb retains in-frame clones only, with some absent. From that table come the V and J calls and clone size; the DNA was used to work out D and trimming. Of 250,000 to 350,000 clones in the sample, 87% were seen once. With 1 base removed from V and 6 bases from J, the gap between germline ends came to 13 bases. Germline-derived CDR1 and CDR2 are SGHTA and FQGNSA. CDR3 length: 15 amino acids. The V gene is TRBV7-2, the J gene TRBJ1-5; a weak D match, TRBD1 (5 bases). The sample was peripheral blood. The receptor was isolated from a man younger than 35 with active or convalescent COVID-19. CDR3 DNA sequence: TGTGCCAGCAGCTTAGGGCAGGGTCCTGCTCAGCCCCAGCATTTT. It encodes CASSLGQGPAQPQHF.